Listed below are T cell receptor beta chains from one sample, sequenced in a study of radiation and T cells in renal cell carcinoma. The method was immunoSEQ multiplex PCR; TCRdb's version includes in-frame clones alone and lacks a portion of them. The table shows some 120,000 clones, with approximately 90% occurring only once. This specimen consisted of blood, obtained from a patient whose treatment included radiotherapy and nephrectomy. These receptors were taken from a woman between 65 and 79 years old with renal cell carcinoma. CDR3s include the opening cysteine and the closing phenylalanine or tryptophan. The D gene is left open where the match is weak. Clone size is shown for a subset of rows, as once, few, many or a class of expanded clone.

D: TRBD1
V: TRBV4-3
size: NA
J: TRBJ1-2
CDR3: CASSQGQGSEGYTF
DNA: TGCGCCAGCAGCCAAGGACAGGGAAGTGAAGGCTACACCTTC

D: NA
V: TRBV12-5
size: few
J: TRBJ2-5
CDR3: CASGRGLYQETQYF
DNA: TGTGCTAGTGGTCGGGGTTTGTACCAAGAGACCCAGTACTTC

D: NA
V: TRBV28
size: NA
J: TRBJ2-7
CDR3: CASSFNGISYEQYF
DNA: TGTGCCAGCAGTTTTAATGGAATCTCCTACGAGCAGTACTTC

D: NA
V: TRBV27
size: NA
J: TRBJ1-5
CDR3: CASSVNQPQHF
DNA: TGTGCCAGCAGTGTAAATCAGCCCCAGCATTTT

D: NA
V: TRBV6-5
size: once
J: TRBJ1-2
CDR3: CASRPGRRDGYTF
DNA: TGTGCCAGCAGACCGGGACGAAGAGATGGCTACACCTTC

D: NA
V: TRBV5-4
size: NA
J: TRBJ2-4
CDR3: CASSGPGGTVAKNIQYF
DNA: TGTGCCAGCAGCGGACCCGGAGGGACAGTAGCCAAAAACATTCAGTACTTC

D: NA
V: TRBV5-1
size: NA
J: TRBJ1-4
CDR3: CASSLSPGGGQEKLFF
DNA: TGCGCCAGCAGCTTGTCTCCTGGGGGAGGTCAGGAAAAACTGTTTTTT

D: NA
V: TRBV6-5
size: NA
J: TRBJ2-7
CDR3: CASSYLNSYEQYF
DNA: TGTGCCAGCAGTTACCTAAATTCTTACGAGCAGTACTTC

D: TRBD1
V: TRBV6-6
size: NA
J: TRBJ2-2
CDR3: CASRPTGGWTGELFF
DNA: TGTGCCAGCAGACCAACAGGGGGCTGGACCGGGGAGCTGTTTTTT

D: NA
V: TRBV5-1
size: NA
J: TRBJ2-5
CDR3: CASSLGSGQETQYF
DNA: TGCGCCAGCAGCTTAGGGAGCGGCCAAGAGACCCAGTACTTC

D: NA
V: TRBV7-9
size: NA
J: TRBJ2-2
CDR3: CASSLVGTDTGELFF
DNA: TGTGCCAGCAGCTTAGTTGGGACGGACACCGGGGAGCTGTTTTTT

D: NA
V: TRBV9
size: NA
J: TRBJ1-3
CDR3: CASSADRVRHSGNTIYF
DNA: TGTGCCAGCAGCGCGGACCGGGTAAGGCACTCTGGAAACACCATATATTTT

D: NA
V: TRBV5-1
size: NA
J: TRBJ1-4
CDR3: CASSLVARRGEKLFF
DNA: TGCGCCAGCAGCTTGGTTGCTCGGCGAGGGGAAAAACTGTTTTTT

D: NA
V: TRBV2
size: NA
J: TRBJ1-6
CDR3: CASSGQMEGYNSPLHF
DNA: TGTGCCAGCAGTGGCCAGATGGAGGGGTATAATTCACCCCTCCACTTT

D: NA
V: TRBV28
size: NA
J: TRBJ2-7
CDR3: CASSLLVEQYF
DNA: TGTGCCAGCAGTTTATTAGTGGAGCAGTACTTC

D: NA
V: TRBV5-4
size: few
J: TRBJ1-1
CDR3: CASRGPARTEAFF
DNA: TGTGCCAGCAGGGGGCCAGCGAGGACTGAAGCTTTCTTT

D: NA
V: TRBV6-6
size: NA
J: TRBJ1-6
CDR3: CASSYYQGGNSPLHF
DNA: TGTGCCAGCAGTTACTACCAGGGAGGGAATTCACCCCTCCACTTT

D: NA
V: TRBV7-8
size: NA
J: TRBJ1-1
CDR3: CASSLGHSRMNTEAFF
DNA: TGTGCCAGCAGCTTAGGACACAGCCGGATGAACACTGAAGCTTTCTTT

D: TRBD2
V: TRBV5-1
size: NA
J: TRBJ2-3
CDR3: CASSVGLVLTDTQYF
DNA: TGCGCCAGCAGCGTCGGACTAGTCCTCACAGATACGCAGTATTTT

D: NA
V: TRBV15
size: NA
J: TRBJ1-1
CDR3: CATSRDKGTPMNTEAFF
DNA: TGTGCCACCAGCAGAGATAAGGGGACACCCATGAACACTGAAGCTTTCTTT

D: TRBD2
V: TRBV7-9
size: NA
J: TRBJ2-3
CDR3: CASSSRAGLGTDTQYF
DNA: TGTGCCAGCAGCTCCCGAGCGGGGTTAGGAACAGATACGCAGTATTTT

D: NA
V: TRBV19
size: few
J: TRBJ1-5
CDR3: CASNGGKGNQPQHF
DNA: TGTGCCAGTAATGGGGGGAAGGGCAATCAGCCCCAGCATTTT

D: NA
V: TRBV2
size: NA
J: TRBJ2-4
CDR3: CASRHGDVAKNIQYF
DNA: TGTGCCAGCAGGCACGGGGACGTAGCCAAAAACATTCAGTACTTC

D: TRBD1
V: TRBV29-1
size: NA
J: TRBJ1-2
CDR3: CSVVPPLWDSYGYTF
DNA: TGCAGCGTTGTTCCCCCTTTGTGGGACAGCTATGGCTACACCTTC

D: TRBD1
V: TRBV7-2
size: NA
J: TRBJ1-1
CDR3: CASIGGRVTSEAFF
DNA: TGTGCCAGCATAGGGGGCAGGGTAACCTCTGAAGCTTTCTTT

D: NA
V: TRBV15
size: NA
J: TRBJ2-3
CDR3: CATWGPSTDTQYF
DNA: TGTGCCACTTGGGGGCCTAGCACAGATACGCAGTATTTT

D: NA
V: TRBV27
size: NA
J: TRBJ1-2
CDR3: CASAQLGRDYGYTF
DNA: TGTGCCAGTGCACAACTCGGACGGGACTATGGCTACACCTTC

D: NA
V: TRBV7-8
size: NA
J: TRBJ1-2
CDR3: CASSLTGFGYTF
DNA: TGTGCCAGCAGCTTAACAGGGTTTGGCTACACCTTC

D: NA
V: TRBV28
size: NA
J: TRBJ1-1
CDR3: CASSTPRRNTEAFF
DNA: TGTGCCAGCAGTACCCCCCGACGGAACACTGAAGCTTTCTTT

D: NA
V: TRBV7-8
size: NA
J: TRBJ1-1
CDR3: CASSLVGNTEAFF
DNA: TGTGCCAGCAGCTTAGTAGGTAACACTGAAGCTTTCTTT

D: NA
V: TRBV5-4
size: NA
J: TRBJ2-1
CDR3: CASSSLGGVYNEQFF
DNA: TGTGCCAGCAGCTCCCTGGGGGGAGTTTACAATGAGCAGTTCTTC

D: NA
V: TRBV5-4
size: once
J: TRBJ1-2
CDR3: CASSQGGGGRGYTF
DNA: TGTGCCAGCAGTCAAGGAGGTGGGGGACGGGGCTACACCTTC

D: NA
V: TRBV5-4
size: NA
J: TRBJ2-5
CDR3: CASSPQGGIQETQYF
DNA: TGTGCCAGCAGTCCGCAAGGCGGGATTCAAGAGACCCAGTACTTC

D: TRBD1
V: TRBV14
size: few
J: TRBJ1-3
CDR3: CASTRTGGAGNTIYF
DNA: TGTGCCAGCACCCGAACAGGGGGCGCAGGAAACACCATATATTTT

D: NA
V: TRBV7-2
size: NA
J: TRBJ1-3
CDR3: CASSLGPSSGNTIYF
DNA: TGTGCCAGCAGCTTAGGACCGAGCTCTGGAAACACCATATATTTT

D: NA
V: TRBV6-1
size: NA
J: TRBJ2-1
CDR3: CASSELGHIIYNEQFF
DNA: TGTGCCAGCAGTGAATTGGGACATATTATCTACAATGAGCAGTTCTTC

D: TRBD2
V: TRBV10-3
size: NA
J: TRBJ2-1
CDR3: CAISESRAGADNEQFF
DNA: TGTGCCATCAGTGAATCCCGAGCGGGGGCCGACAATGAGCAGTTCTTC

D: NA
V: TRBV4-2
size: NA
J: TRBJ2-7
CDR3: CASSQATRDPLF
DNA: TGTGCCAGCAGCCAGGCAACCAGGGATCCCCTCTTC

D: TRBD1
V: TRBV30
size: NA
J: TRBJ1-3
CDR3: CAWRQGALSGNTIYF
DNA: TGTGCCTGGAGGCAGGGGGCCCTCTCTGGAAACACCATATATTTT

D: NA
V: TRBV15
size: NA
J: TRBJ2-3
CDR3: CATSRDPGNTDTQYF
DNA: TGTGCCACCAGCAGAGACCCCGGAAACACAGATACGCAGTATTTT

D: NA
V: TRBV14
size: NA
J: TRBJ1-1
CDR3: CASSPGTEAFF
DNA: TGTGCCAGCAGCCCCGGCACTGAAGCTTTCTTT

D: NA
V: TRBV30
size: NA
J: TRBJ1-1
CDR3: CAWSVGGWTEAFF
DNA: TGTGCCTGGAGTGTTGGGGGTTGGACTGAAGCTTTCTTT

D: TRBD1
V: TRBV28
size: NA
J: TRBJ1-6
CDR3: CASRGATGDNSPLHF
DNA: TGTGCCAGCAGGGGGGCGACAGGGGATAATTCACCCCTCCACTTT

D: NA
V: TRBV6-5
size: NA
J: TRBJ2-3
CDR3: CASCGWEMDTQYF
DNA: TGTGCCAGTTGTGGATGGGAGATGGATACGCAGTATTTT

D: NA
V: TRBV6-1
size: NA
J: TRBJ1-1
CDR3: CASGTHRNTEAFF
DNA: TGTGCCAGCGGAACCCACCGGAACACTGAAGCTTTCTTT

D: NA
V: TRBV6-1
size: NA
J: TRBJ1-2
CDR3: CASSRDTGSYGYTF
DNA: TGTGCCAGCAGCCGGGACACCGGATCCTATGGCTACACCTTC

D: TRBD1
V: TRBV5-1
size: NA
J: TRBJ2-5
CDR3: CASSLPGQRQETQYF
DNA: TGCGCCAGCAGCTTGCCGGGACAGCGGCAAGAGACCCAGTACTTC

D: TRBD2
V: TRBV7-2
size: NA
J: TRBJ2-1
CDR3: CASSLFLPGGAEQFF
DNA: TGTGCCAGCAGCTTATTCCTCCCGGGGGGAGCTGAGCAGTTCTTC

D: TRBD1
V: TRBV5-6
size: NA
J: TRBJ2-7
CDR3: CASSLRQGISSREQYF
DNA: TGTGCCAGCAGCCTTCGACAGGGAATTTCGTCGCGGGAGCAGTACTTC

D: TRBD2
V: TRBV30
size: NA
J: TRBJ2-3
CDR3: CACDSGGPRTDTQYF
DNA: TGTGCCTGTGATAGCGGGGGGCCCCGCACAGATACGCAGTATTTT

D: NA
V: TRBV30
size: NA
J: TRBJ1-5
CDR3: CAWSVSASFNQPQHF
DNA: TGTGCCTGGAGTGTATCAGCCAGCTTCAATCAGCCCCAGCATTTT

D: NA
V: TRBV7-3
size: NA
J: TRBJ2-7
CDR3: CASSPGTLYEQYF
DNA: TGTGCCAGCAGCCCGGGGACTCTCTACGAGCAGTACTTC

D: NA
V: TRBV5-6
size: NA
J: TRBJ2-3
CDR3: CASSSDSTDTQYF
DNA: TGTGCCAGCAGCTCCGACAGCACAGATACGCAGTATTTT

D: TRBD2
V: TRBV9
size: NA
J: TRBJ2-3
CDR3: CASSVGTSGDTQYF
DNA: TGTGCCAGCAGCGTAGGGACTAGCGGAGATACGCAGTATTTT